This T cell receptor beta chain appears in the sequencing data of a study of vaccination and CD4 T cells after COVID-19. Background on the study: The study enrolled six male and four female convalescents, two of whom were Hispanic. Control cultures received a CEFX pool, an HIV-1 Nef pool, or no peptide.

Details on this clonotype: Its antigen is undetermined.

Germline CDR1 reads SGHNT; CDR2 reads YYREEE (reference sequence). The CDR3 covers 15 residues. The V end was cut by 2 bases, the J end by 4 bases, with 15 bases between. The study's findings and limits: Convalescent patient numbers were relatively low, with no early post-infection timepoints.

Oncomine TCR Beta short-read sequencing was applied to DNA from cultured CD4+ T cells. Genomic DNA was extracted from cultured CD4+ T cells. TCRdb reanalysed the PCR reads using MiXCR and keeps one entry per CDR3 protein. Of roughly 9,000 distinct CDR3 sequences listed, 40% to 55% are singletons. Treatment in this sample: approximately 10-day PBMC culture with coronavirus spike peptide pools or control peptides (ViraFEST assay). Before the COVID-19 pandemic (2011-2018), CD4+ T cells were obtained from the unexposed donor. The source material was CD4+ T cells from blood, cultured in vitro. This clonotype was obtained from a human donor in good health. V usage is TRBV5-4 and J usage is TRBJ1-2; the D gene is possibly TRBD1 (6 bases). In nucleotides, the CDR3 is TGTGCCAGCAGCTTACCCACGGCAGGGGTCTATGGCTACACCTTC. Residues: CASSLPTAGVYGYTF.